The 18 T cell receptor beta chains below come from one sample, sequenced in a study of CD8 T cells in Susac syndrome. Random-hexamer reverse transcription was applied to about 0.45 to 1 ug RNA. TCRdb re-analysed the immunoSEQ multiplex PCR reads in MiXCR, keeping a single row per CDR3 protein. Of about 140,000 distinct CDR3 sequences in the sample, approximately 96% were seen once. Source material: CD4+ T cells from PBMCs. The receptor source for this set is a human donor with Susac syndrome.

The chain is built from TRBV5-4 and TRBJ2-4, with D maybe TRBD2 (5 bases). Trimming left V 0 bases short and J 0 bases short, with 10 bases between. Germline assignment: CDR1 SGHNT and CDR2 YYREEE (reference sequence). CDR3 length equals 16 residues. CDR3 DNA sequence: TGTGCCAGCAGCTTGGGGGGAGTTCTAGCCAAAAACATTCAGTACTTC. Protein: CASSLGGVLAKNIQYF. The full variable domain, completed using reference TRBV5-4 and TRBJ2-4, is ETGVTQSPTHLIKTRGQQVTLRCSSQSGHNTVSWYQQALGQGPQFIFQYYREEENGRGNFPPRFSGLQFPNYSSELNVNALELDDSALYLCASSLGGVLAKNIQYFGAGTRLSVL.

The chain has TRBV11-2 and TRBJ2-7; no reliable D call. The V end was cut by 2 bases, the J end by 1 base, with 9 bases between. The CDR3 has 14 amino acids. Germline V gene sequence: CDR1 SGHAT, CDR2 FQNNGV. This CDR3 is CASSLTDGSYEQYF. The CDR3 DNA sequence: TGTGCCAGCAGCTTAACGGACGGTTCCTACGAGCAGTACTTC.

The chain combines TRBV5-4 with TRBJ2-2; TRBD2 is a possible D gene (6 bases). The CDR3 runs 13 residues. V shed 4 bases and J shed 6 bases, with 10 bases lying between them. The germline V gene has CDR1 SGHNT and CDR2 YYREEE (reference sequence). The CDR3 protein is CASSPGGAGELFF. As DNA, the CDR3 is TGTGCCAGCAGCCCAGGCGGGGCCGGGGAGCTGTTTTTT.

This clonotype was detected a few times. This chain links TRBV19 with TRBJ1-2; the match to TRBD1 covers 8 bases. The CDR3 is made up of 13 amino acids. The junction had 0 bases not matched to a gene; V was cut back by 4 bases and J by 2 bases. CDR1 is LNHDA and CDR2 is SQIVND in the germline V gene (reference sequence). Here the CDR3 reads CASSRDRNYGYTF. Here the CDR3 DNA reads TGTGCCAGTAGTAGGGACAGGAACTATGGCTACACCTTC.

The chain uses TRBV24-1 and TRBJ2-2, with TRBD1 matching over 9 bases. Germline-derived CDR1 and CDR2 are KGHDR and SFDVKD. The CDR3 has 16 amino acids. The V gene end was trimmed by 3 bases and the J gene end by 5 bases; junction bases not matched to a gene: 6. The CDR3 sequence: CATSDGGDRVTGELFF. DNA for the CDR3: TGTGCCACCAGTGATGGTGGGGACAGGGTGACCGGGGAGCTGTTTTTT.

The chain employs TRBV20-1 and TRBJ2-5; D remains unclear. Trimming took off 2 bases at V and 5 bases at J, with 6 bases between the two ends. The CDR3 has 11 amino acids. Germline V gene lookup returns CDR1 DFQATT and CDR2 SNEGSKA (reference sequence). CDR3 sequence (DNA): TGCAGTGCTAGACCGATGGAGACCCAGTACTTC. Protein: CSARPMETQYF.

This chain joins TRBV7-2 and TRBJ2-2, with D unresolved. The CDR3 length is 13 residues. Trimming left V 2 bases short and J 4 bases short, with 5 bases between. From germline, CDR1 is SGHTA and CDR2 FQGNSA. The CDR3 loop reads CASSLMSTGELFF. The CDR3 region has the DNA TGTGCCAGCAGCTTAATGTCCACCGGGGAGCTGTTTTTT.

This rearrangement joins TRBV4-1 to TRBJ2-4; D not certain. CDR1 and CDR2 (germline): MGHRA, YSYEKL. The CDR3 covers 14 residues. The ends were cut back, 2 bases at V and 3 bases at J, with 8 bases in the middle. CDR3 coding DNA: TGCGCCAGCAGCCAACCAGAGCGCAAAAACATTCAGTACTTC. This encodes CASSQPERKNIQYF.

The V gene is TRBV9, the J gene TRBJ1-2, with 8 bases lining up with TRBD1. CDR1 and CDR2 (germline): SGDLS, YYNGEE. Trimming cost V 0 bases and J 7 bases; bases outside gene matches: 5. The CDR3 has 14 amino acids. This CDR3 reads CASSVGQGAGGYTF. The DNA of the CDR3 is TGTGCCAGCAGCGTAGGTCAGGGGGCTGGTGGCTACACCTTC.

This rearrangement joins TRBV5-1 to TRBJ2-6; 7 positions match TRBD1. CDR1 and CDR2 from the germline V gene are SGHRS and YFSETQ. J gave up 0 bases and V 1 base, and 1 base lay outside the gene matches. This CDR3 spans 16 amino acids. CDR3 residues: CASSLRQGSGANVLTF. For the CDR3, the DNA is TGCGCCAGCAGCTTGAGACAGGGCTCTGGGGCCAACGTCCTGACTTTC.

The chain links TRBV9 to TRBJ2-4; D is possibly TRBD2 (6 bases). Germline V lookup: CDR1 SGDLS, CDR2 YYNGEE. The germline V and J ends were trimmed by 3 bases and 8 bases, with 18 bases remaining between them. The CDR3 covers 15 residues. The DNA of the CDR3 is TGTGCCAGCAGCGGTAGGGACTTCTCCACGGACATTCAGTACTTC. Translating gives CASSGRDFSTDIQYF.

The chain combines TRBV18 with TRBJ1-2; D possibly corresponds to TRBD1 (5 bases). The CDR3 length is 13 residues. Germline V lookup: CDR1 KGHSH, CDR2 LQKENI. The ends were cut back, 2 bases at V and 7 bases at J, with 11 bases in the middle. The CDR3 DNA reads TGTGCCAGCTCACCAACGACAGAGAGTGGCTACACCTTC. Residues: CASSPTTESGYTF.

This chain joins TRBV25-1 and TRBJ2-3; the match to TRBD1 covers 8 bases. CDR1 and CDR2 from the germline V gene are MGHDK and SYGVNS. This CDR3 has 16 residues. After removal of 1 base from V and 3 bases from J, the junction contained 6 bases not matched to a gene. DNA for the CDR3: TGTGCCAGCAGTGAATTAGGTCAGGGGGCGACAGATACGCAGTATTTT. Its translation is CASSELGQGATDTQYF.

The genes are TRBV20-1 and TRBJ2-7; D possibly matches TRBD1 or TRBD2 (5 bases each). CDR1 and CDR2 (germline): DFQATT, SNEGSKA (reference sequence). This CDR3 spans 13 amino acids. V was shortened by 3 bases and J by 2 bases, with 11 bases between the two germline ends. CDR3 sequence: CSASAGTPYEQYF. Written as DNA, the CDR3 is TGCAGTGCTAGTGCCGGGACCCCCTACGAGCAGTACTTC.

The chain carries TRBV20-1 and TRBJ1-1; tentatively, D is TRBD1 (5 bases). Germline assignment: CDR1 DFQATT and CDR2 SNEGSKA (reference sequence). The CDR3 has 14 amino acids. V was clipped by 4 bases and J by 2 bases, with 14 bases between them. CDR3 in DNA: TGCAGTGCTACCCTCCCGAGGGGAAACACTGAAGCTTTCTTT. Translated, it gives CSATLPRGNTEAFF.

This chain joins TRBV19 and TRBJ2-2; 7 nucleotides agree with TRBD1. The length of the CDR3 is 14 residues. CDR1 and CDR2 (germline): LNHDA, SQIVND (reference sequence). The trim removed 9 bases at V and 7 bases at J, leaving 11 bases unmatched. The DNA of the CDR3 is TGTGCCAGCATGATACAGGGGATCGACGGGGAGCTGTTTTTT. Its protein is CASMIQGIDGELFF. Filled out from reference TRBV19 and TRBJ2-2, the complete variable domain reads DGGITQSPKYLFRKEGQNVTLSCEQNLNHDAMYWYRQDPGQGLRLIYYSQIVNDFQKGDIAEGYSVSREKKESFPLTVTSAQKNPTAFYLCASMIQGIDGELFFGEGSRLTVL.

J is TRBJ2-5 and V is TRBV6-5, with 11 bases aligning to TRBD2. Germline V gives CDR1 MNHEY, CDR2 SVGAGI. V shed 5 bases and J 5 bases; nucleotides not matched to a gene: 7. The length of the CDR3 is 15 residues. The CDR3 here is CASSRTSGPRETQYF. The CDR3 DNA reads TGTGCCAGCAGTAGGACTAGCGGGCCAAGGGAGACCCAGTACTTC.

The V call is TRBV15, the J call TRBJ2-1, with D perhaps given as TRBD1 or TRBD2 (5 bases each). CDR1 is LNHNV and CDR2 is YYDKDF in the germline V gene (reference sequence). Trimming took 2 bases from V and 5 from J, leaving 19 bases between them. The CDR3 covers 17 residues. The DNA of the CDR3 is TGTGCCACCAGCAGACAGCCCGCTCTGAAGGGACACAATGAGCAGTTCTTC. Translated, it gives CATSRQPALKGHNEQFF.